This TCR beta chain stems from a study of PD-L1 blockade in urothelial cancer. Study-wide context: Specimens of blood held a median count of 141,255 T cells.

Germline assignment: CDR1 MNHEY and CDR2 SMNVEV (reference sequence). Between the trimmed V and J ends, which lost 6 bases and 8 bases, there was a span of 17 bases. This CDR3 is 13 amino acids long. Findings of the study overall: Durable benefit accompanied greater 3-week expansion of tumor-associated blood clones.

Worth noting for this clone: What it recognizes is unknown.

As to time point: peripheral blood 6 weeks after treatment start. Locally advanced or metastatic urothelial carcinoma affected the patients. Generated by immunoSEQ multiplex PCR, the TCRdb table keeps only in-frame clones and is missing some. The sample records around 50,000 clones, approximately 90% being singletons. This receptor was obtained from a man aged 55 to 70 with urothelial cancer. The chain combines TRBV27 with TRBJ2-7; tentative D call: TRBD2 (6 bases). This specimen was PBMCs, taken around atezolizumab (anti-PD-L1) treatment. Here the CDR3 reads CASSGEWGRKQYF. The CDR3 DNA reads as TGTGCCAGCAGCGGCGAGTGGGGGAGGAAGCAGTACTTC.